In this sample, the clone carrying this T cell receptor (beta chain) turned up many times. As yet, its antigen is unknown. Using its own MiXCR run on the 5' RACE reads, TCRdb lists one record per CDR3 protein. Of some 220,000 distinct CDR3 sequences detected, 7.5% to 9.5% appear once; the ten largest clones hold roughly 5%. Germline V lookup: CDR1 MNHNS, CDR2 SASEGT. Between the trimmed V and J ends, which lost 6 bases and 0 bases, there was a span of 15 bases. This CDR3 has 16 residues. This sample is drawn from a study of CD8 T cells in ankylosing spondylitis. Study outcomes and limitations: Seemingly distinctive of ankylosing spondylitis blood was a TCR beta motif formed by eight highly homologous variants.

The receptor was isolated from a female donor with ankylosing spondylitis or in good health (not recorded which). The sequencing sample was made of blood, either unsorted or a sorted T cell fraction (not recorded which). The chain links TRBV6-1 to TRBJ1-3, with D possibly being TRBD1 (5 bases). The CDR3 spells CASSRGDGSSGNTIYF. CDR3 bases: TGTGCCAGCAGCCGCGGGGACGGAAGCTCTGGAAACACCATATATTTT.